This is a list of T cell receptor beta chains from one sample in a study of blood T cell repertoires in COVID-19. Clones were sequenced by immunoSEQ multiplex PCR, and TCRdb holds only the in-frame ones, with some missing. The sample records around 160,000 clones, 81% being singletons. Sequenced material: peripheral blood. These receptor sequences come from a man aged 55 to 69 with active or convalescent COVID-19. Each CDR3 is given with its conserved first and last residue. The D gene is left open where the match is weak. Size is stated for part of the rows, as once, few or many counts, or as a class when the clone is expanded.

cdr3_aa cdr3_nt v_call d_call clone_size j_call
CASSSSSSGGVADTQYF TGCGCCAGCAGCTCATCATCTAGCGGGGGGGTGGCAGATACGCAGTATTTT TRBV5-1 TRBD2 few TRBJ2-3
CASSSYGQGQNTEAFF TGTGCCAGCAGCTCCTATGGACAGGGACAGAACACTGAAGCTTTCTTT TRBV11-2 TRBD1 . TRBJ1-1
CASSLVGAQGQRNQPQHF TGTGCCAGCAGCTTAGTAGGAGCGCAGGGGCAACGCAATCAGCCCCAGCATTTT TRBV7-9 . . TRBJ1-5
CASSLDLEASGQETQYF TGTGCCAGCAGCTTAGATCTCGAGGCTAGCGGACAAGAGACCCAGTACTTC TRBV11-2 TRBD2 once TRBJ2-5
CASSQEGGYMNTEAFF TGTGCCAGCAGCCAAGAGGGGGGGTACATGAACACTGAAGCTTTCTTT TRBV3-1/TRBV3-2 . . TRBJ1-1
CASSSQGVDTQYF TGCGCCAGCAGCTCGCAGGGTGTAGATACGCAGTATTTT TRBV5-1 . . TRBJ2-3
CASSYSMDSRNSPLHF TGTGCCAGCAGTTACTCGATGGACAGCCGTAATTCACCCCTCCACTTT TRBV6-5 . . TRBJ1-6
CASSLRGLDNQPQHF TGTGCCAGCAGCTTGAGGGGCCTCGACAATCAGCCCCAGCATTTT TRBV5-5 . . TRBJ1-5
CASSEGQGNTIYF TGTGCCAGCAGCGAGGGACAGGGGAACACCATATATTTT TRBV6-5 TRBD1 few TRBJ1-3
CATSARGRGRDEQFF TGTGCCACCAGTGCTCGTGGCAGGGGTCGGGATGAGCAGTTCTTC TRBV24-1 . few TRBJ2-1
CASSLALSGYGYTF TGTGCCAGCAGCTTGGCACTGTCGGGCTATGGCTACACCTTC TRBV5-4 . few TRBJ1-2
CASSVRLGQGEGYTF TGTGCCAGCAGCGTCCGATTGGGACAGGGGGAAGGCTACACCTTC TRBV9 TRBD1 . TRBJ1-2
CASSQEGQGHYGYTF TGTGCCAGCAGCCAAGAGGGACAGGGGCACTATGGCTACACCTTC TRBV4-2 TRBD1 few TRBJ1-2
CASRGTGALKNIQYF TGTGCCAGCAGGGGGACAGGGGCTCTGAAAAACATTCAGTACTTC TRBV27 TRBD1 . TRBJ2-4
CASSYSSGEGQPQHF TGTGCCAGCAGTTACTCGAGCGGAGAGGGTCAGCCCCAGCATTTT TRBV6-5 . . TRBJ1-5
CASSFTAGEKLFF TGTGCCAGCAGTTTCACGGCGGGGGAAAAACTGTTTTTT TRBV12-3/TRBV12-4 . . TRBJ1-4
CASTRRGTNEKLFF TGTGCCAGCACTAGGCGTGGGACTAATGAAAAACTGTTTTTT TRBV2 . . TRBJ1-4
CASSLDGRGREKLFF TGTGCCAGCAGCTTAGATGGGAGAGGTCGGGAAAAACTGTTTTTT TRBV11-2 . . TRBJ1-4
CASSLLLAGRSSYEQYF TGTGCCAGCAGCTTATTACTAGCGGGGAGAAGCTCCTACGAGCAGTACTTC TRBV7-2 TRBD2 . TRBJ2-7
CASSWVSLRTFPGYGYTF TGTGCCAGCAGTTGGGTCAGCCTCCGGACATTCCCCGGCTATGGCTACACCTTC TRBV25-1 . . TRBJ1-2
CASSPSGGRADTQYF TGTGCCAGCTCACCTTCCGGCGGGAGGGCAGATACGCAGTATTTT TRBV18 TRBD2 . TRBJ2-3
CASKTGGGGSYNSPLHF TGTGCCAGCAAGACAGGAGGGGGGGGCTCCTATAATTCACCCCTCCACTTT TRBV27 . . TRBJ1-6
CASLLAPWTENEKLFF TGTGCCAGCTTACTAGCCCCCTGGACGGAGAATGAAAAACTGTTTTTT TRBV9 . . TRBJ1-4
CASREDTEAFF TGCGCCAGCAGAGAGGACACCGAAGCTTTCTTT TRBV5-1 . . TRBJ1-1
CASSHPGGYYGYTF TGTGCCAGCAGCCACCCGGGAGGATACTATGGCTACACCTTC TRBV7-9 . . TRBJ1-2
CASSLGSYSNQPQHF TGTGCCAGCAGCTTGGGTAGTTATAGCAATCAGCCCCAGCATTTT TRBV5-6 . . TRBJ1-5
CASSIQGATEAFF TGTGCCAGTAGTATCCAGGGGGCCACTGAAGCTTTCTTT TRBV19 TRBD1 . TRBJ1-1
CASTLSGTGDTGELFF TGCGCCAGCACCCTCTCCGGGACAGGAGACACCGGGGAGCTGTTTTTT TRBV5-1 TRBD1 . TRBJ2-2
CASSLRDFADEQYF TGTGCCAGCAGCTTGCGGGACTTCGCTGACGAGCAGTACTTC TRBV5-4 . . TRBJ2-7
CASSSGLAGGPDTQYF TGTGCCAGCAGCTCGGGACTAGCGGGAGGTCCAGATACGCAGTATTTT TRBV7-2 TRBD2 . TRBJ2-3
CASSYSGTSGYEQYF TGTGCCAGCAGTTACTCTGGGACTAGCGGATACGAGCAGTACTTC TRBV6-5 TRBD2 . TRBJ2-7
CASSPPGTFVSYEQYF TGTGCCAGCTCACCACCCGGGACATTCGTTTCCTACGAGCAGTACTTC TRBV18 . . TRBJ2-7
CASRVRGDRAVEKLFF TGTGCCAGCAGGGTACGGGGTGACAGGGCAGTCGAAAAACTGTTTTTT TRBV6-8 TRBD1 . TRBJ1-4
CASRGQAPYEQYF TGTGCCAGCAGGGGACAGGCCCCCTACGAGCAGTACTTC TRBV28 TRBD1 . TRBJ2-7
CASSQVSAGTSTDTQYF TGTGCCAGCAGCCAAGTATCGGCGGGTACTAGCACAGATACGCAGTATTTT TRBV4-2 . . TRBJ2-3
CASSRDRGNTGELFF TGTGCCAGCAGCCGGGACAGGGGCAACACCGGGGAGCTGTTTTTT TRBV7-2 TRBD1 . TRBJ2-2
CASSRLAGARLDIQYF TGTGCCAGCAGCCGACTAGCGGGGGCTAGGTTGGACATTCAGTACTTC TRBV3-1/TRBV3-2 TRBD2 . TRBJ2-4
CASSWGLAGGQDTQYF TGTGCCAGCAGCTGGGGCCTAGCGGGGGGGCAAGATACGCAGTATTTT TRBV7-9 TRBD2 . TRBJ2-3
CASSYWQDTEAFF TGTGCCAGCAGTTACTGGCAGGACACTGAAGCTTTCTTT TRBV6-5 . . TRBJ1-1
CASSDSNSPLHF TGTGCCAGCAGTGACAGTAATTCACCCCTCCACTTT TRBV2 . . TRBJ1-6
CASSPSAGGGANEQFF TGCGCCAGCAGCCCATCAGCGGGAGGCGGGGCGAATGAGCAGTTCTTC TRBV5-1 TRBD2 . TRBJ2-1
CASSRDRADTGELFF TGTGCCAGCAGTCGGGACAGGGCCGACACCGGGGAGCTGTTTTTT TRBV5-4 TRBD1 . TRBJ2-2
CASSEPLTQVGYGYTF TGTGCCAGCAGTGAACCCCTTACACAGGTGGGCTATGGCTACACCTTC TRBV2 . . TRBJ1-2
CASSIEAGRSDTQYF TGTGCCAGTAGTATAGAGGCGGGAAGGTCAGATACGCAGTATTTT TRBV19 . . TRBJ2-3
CASSPSLAGSYNEQFF TGTGCCAGCTCACCGTCCCTAGCGGGCTCCTACAATGAGCAGTTCTTC TRBV18 TRBD2 . TRBJ2-1
CASTSTVNTGELFF TGTGCCAGCACCTCGACAGTTAACACCGGGGAGCTGTTTTTT TRBV9 . . TRBJ2-2
CASSRTGGSGELFF TGTGCCAGCAGCCGAACAGGGGGCTCCGGGGAGCTGTTTTTT TRBV11-3 TRBD1 . TRBJ2-2
CASSFSGGAEAFF TGTGCCAGCAGTTTCAGTGGGGGGGCTGAAGCTTTCTTT TRBV6-5 . . TRBJ1-1